The 22 T cell receptor beta chains below were found in one sample sequenced in a study of regulatory T cells in long-lasting Graves disease. The time point denotes: newly diagnosed GD, antithyroid drugs for less than 3 months. PBMCs were the source of the RNA used for TCR sequencing. CDR3-region Arm-PCR and iRepertoire HTBI primers produced the TCR beta libraries. TCRdb independently ran MiXCR on the multiplex PCR reads; one entry per CDR3 protein. This sample yields roughly 500,000 distinct CDR3 sequences, of which about 13% are seen a single time; over 7.5% belongs to the top ten. Another study also made use of these data, one on T cells in Graves' hyperthyroidism and ophthalmopathy.

The sample here was peripheral blood mononuclear cells (PBMCs), taken at new diagnosis, from a patient treated with antithyroid drugs. The receptor set was obtained from a man aged 25-45 years with Graves disease.

This clonotype was found a few times. J is TRBJ1-2 and V is TRBV24-1; D may be TRBD1 (6 bases). Trimming shortened V by 4 bases and J by 8 bases, and 7 bases separated the two germline ends. The CDR3 has 11 residues. In germline, CDR1 is KGHDR, CDR2 SFDVKD. CDR3 residues: CATSDDRGYTF. DNA for the CDR3: TGTGCCACCAGTGACGACAGGGGCTACACCTTC.

In its sample, this clonotype was seen many times. The chain couples TRBV12-3 or TRBV12-4 to TRBJ2-1; TRBD2 is a possible D gene (5 bases). This CDR3 spans 15 amino acids. V gave up 2 bases and J gave up 8 bases, with 16 bases separating them. The CDR3 spells CASSLIAGLEDEQFF. CDR3 in DNA: TGTGCCAGCAGTTTAATAGCTGGGCTGGAGGATGAGCAGTTCTTC.

This clonotype was seen ten or more times. This chain joins TRBV24-1 and TRBJ1-5, with D hard to call. Germline CDR1 is KGHDR and CDR2 is SFDVKD. V lost 5 bases to trimming and J lost 7 bases, with 8 bases between them. This CDR3 comprises 12 residues. The CDR3 nucleotides are TGTGCCACCAGTGTGGGCGGCCAGCCCCAGCATTTT. It yields the protein CATSVGGQPQHF.

With regard to this clonotype: The conserved closing phenylalanine or tryptophan is absent in this CDR3, likely reflecting a read error. CDR3 in amino acids: CAWSLSGIQPQHL. In DNA form, the CDR3 reads TGTGCCTGGAGTTTATCTGGGATTCAGCCCCAGCATCTT. J is TRBJ1-5 and V is TRBV30, with no clear D. V was cut by 2 bases and J by 6 bases, with 11 bases left in between. The CDR3 is made up of 13 amino acids. CDR1 is GTSNPN, CDR2 SVGIG, per germline (reference sequence).

V is TRBV10-3 and J is TRBJ2-6; 11 bases agree with TRBD2. The germline gives CDR1 ENHRY, CDR2 SYGVKD. V shed 5 bases and J 2 bases; nucleotides not matched to a gene: 14. The CDR3 runs to 20 residues. The CDR3 coding sequence is TGTGCCATCAGTATGCAGAGTACTAGCGGGAGTCGGGCTGGGGCCAACGTCCTGACTTTC. Amino acid sequence: CAISMQSTSGSRAGANVLTF.

V is TRBV10-3 and J is TRBJ2-7; D is perhaps TRBD2 (5 bases). The V and J ends lost 6 bases and 6 bases respectively, with 15 bases between them. Germline CDR1 and CDR2: ENHRY and SYGVKD. The CDR3 extends over 13 amino acids. For the CDR3, the DNA is TGTGCCATCAGCGTCTCTGGAGGAGGCGAGCAGTACTTC. The encoded protein is CAISVSGGGEQYF.

At least ten counts were recorded for this clonotype. V usage is TRBV12-3 or TRBV12-4 and J usage is TRBJ2-1, with 9 bases that match TRBD1. There are 16 residues in the CDR3. The junction had 9 bases not matched to a gene; V was cut back by 6 bases and J by 3 bases. In nucleotides, the CDR3 is TGTGCCAGCAGCAGAAACAGGGGGCGAGACTACAATGAGCAGTTCTTC. Protein: CASSRNRGRDYNEQFF.

The genes are TRBV5-4 and TRBJ1-3; 8 bases are a match to TRBD1. The germline CDR1 and CDR2 sequences are SGHNT and YYREEE (reference sequence). This CDR3 is built from 13 residues. V lost 4 bases to trimming and J lost 8 bases; unmatched junction nucleotides: 5. CDR3 region: CASSADRGYTIYF. The DNA for the CDR3 is TGTGCCAGCAGCGCCGACAGGGGATACACCATATATTTT.

This clonotype was counted ten times or more. The chain couples TRBV5-1 to TRBJ2-2; D not resolved. V lost 0 bases, J lost 2 bases, and 11 bases lay in between. This CDR3 contains 16 residues. Germline values: CDR1 SGHRS, CDR2 YFSETQ. CDR3 amino acids: CASSLGVYANTGELFF. CDR3 DNA sequence: TGCGCCAGCAGCTTGGGAGTGTACGCAAACACCGGGGAGCTGTTTTTT. Variable domain in full (rest from reference TRBV5-1 and TRBJ2-2): KAGVTQTPRYLIKTRGQQVTLSCSPISGHRSVSWYQQTPGQGLQFLFEYFSETQRNKGNFPGRFSGRQFSNSRSEMNVSTLELGDSALYLCASSLGVYANTGELFFGEGSRLTVL.

This clonotype was detected only a few times. J is TRBJ2-3 and V is TRBV5-1, with 16 bases fitting TRBD2. CDR3 length equals 17 residues. Germline CDR1 and CDR2: SGHRS and YFSETQ. V lost 4 bases and J lost 4; bases outside the gene matches: 6. CDR3 DNA sequence: TGCGCCAGCAGCGTGGGACTAGCGGGAGGGCCCGCAGATACGCAGTATTTT. Residues: CASSVGLAGGPADTQYF. Complete variable domain (other parts from reference TRBV5-1 and TRBJ2-3): KAGVTQTPRYLIKTRGQQVTLSCSPISGHRSVSWYQQTPGQGLQFLFEYFSETQRNKGNFPGRFSGRQFSNSRSEMNVSTLELGDSALYLCASSVGLAGGPADTQYFGPGTRLTVL.

The J gene is TRBJ1-6, the V gene TRBV3-1; D is perhaps TRBD1 (6 bases). The germline V and J ends were trimmed by 1 base and 14 bases, with 12 bases remaining between them. From germline, CDR1 is LGHDT and CDR2 YNNKEL (reference sequence). The CDR3 sequence is 13 residues long. The CDR3 nucleotides are TGTGCCAGCAGCCAAGGCGACAGGCGGGCCCTCCACTTT. Translated, it gives CASSQGDRRALHF.

This clonotype occurred many times. J is TRBJ2-7 and V is TRBV7-2; 8 bases match TRBD1. This CDR3 has 18 amino acids. The germline V gene encodes CDR1 SGHTA and CDR2 FQGNSA. V lost 1 base and J lost 3; bases outside the gene matches: 14. As DNA, the CDR3 is TGTGCCAGCAGCTTAGGGGGGCTTAAGGACAGGGCTATCTACGAGCAGTACTTC. Residues: CASSLGGLKDRAIYEQYF.

The chain couples TRBV6-1 to TRBJ1-5; TRBD1 agrees at 7 bases. V dropped 5 bases and J dropped 5; count of bases not matched to a gene: 9. This CDR3 has 15 residues. Germline V gene lookup returns CDR1 MNHNS and CDR2 SASEGT. The CDR3 is CASSPTGVVDQPQHF. The CDR3 nucleotides are TGTGCCAGCAGTCCTACAGGGGTTGTAGATCAGCCCCAGCATTTT.

The chain employs TRBV7-9 and TRBJ2-3; no clear D gene. The CDR3 is 18 residues long. V lost 0 bases to trimming and J lost 9 bases, with 25 bases between them. CDR1 and CDR2 from the germline V gene are SEHNR and FQNEAQ (reference sequence). The CDR3 DNA reads as TGTGCCAGCAGCTTAGCTTTAGCCCGTTGGATTAAAGGTTACACGCAGTATTTT. This sequence encodes CASSLALARWIKGYTQYF. The entire variable domain, with the rest obtained from reference TRBV7-9 and TRBJ2-3, is as follows: DTGVSQNPRHKITKRGQNVTFRCDPISEHNRLYWYRQTLGQGPEFLTYFQNEAQLEKSRLLSDRFSAERPKGSFSTLEIQRTEQGDSAMYLCASSLALARWIKGYTQYFGPGTRLTVL.

The V call is TRBV10-3, the J call TRBJ1-5, with D hard to call. The CDR3 is 15 amino acids. CDR1 ENHRY and CDR2 SYGVKD come from the germline V gene. V lost 5 bases to trimming and J lost 2 bases, with 13 bases between them. The CDR3 nucleotides are TGTGCCATCAGTCCGTCGTCTTCGGGCAATCAGCCCCAGCATTTT. It translates to CAISPSSSGNQPQHF.

This clonotype occurred a few times. The chain uses TRBV29-1 and TRBJ2-6, with D unresolved. The ends were cut back, 0 bases at V and 0 bases at J, with 3 bases in the middle. CDR3 length: 14 amino acids. Germline values: CDR1 SQVTM, CDR2 ANQGSEA. CDR3: CSVEDYSGANVLTF. CDR3 in DNA: TGCAGCGTTGAAGACTACTCTGGGGCCAACGTCCTGACTTTC. Together with reference TRBV29-1 and TRBJ2-6, the CDR3 gives the full variable domain: SAVISQKPSRDICQRGTSLTIQCQVDSQVTMMFWYRQQPGQSLTLIATANQGSEATYESGFVIDKFPISRPNLTFSTLTVSNMSPEDSSIYLCSVEDYSGANVLTFGAGSRLTVL.

The chain has TRBV5-1 and TRBJ2-2; D unclear. This CDR3 region has 15 residues. V lost 5 bases, J lost 1 base, and 12 bases lay in between. Germline V gene data show CDR1 as SGHRS and CDR2 as YFSETQ. The CDR3 DNA is TGCGCCAGCAGTCCCTTAAGACAGAACACCGGGGAGCTGTTTTTT. Its protein is CASSPLRQNTGELFF.

This clonotype has only a few counts. The chain uses TRBV18 and TRBJ2-7; D ambiguous. The germline V and J ends were trimmed by 8 bases and 6 bases, with 20 bases remaining between them. The CDR3 consists of 14 residues. Germline loops: CDR1 KGHSH, CDR2 LQKENI. CDR3 loop: CASTPGYQNGEQYF. DNA of the CDR3: TGTGCCAGCACCCCTGGCTACCAAAACGGCGAGCAGTACTTC.

The J gene is TRBJ2-7, the V gene TRBV5-1; D gene ambiguous. The CDR3 runs to 14 residues. The germline V gene encodes CDR1 SGHRS and CDR2 YFSETQ. The V gene lost 0 bases and the J gene lost 0 bases, with 7 bases spanning the gap. In DNA, the CDR3 is TGCGCCAGCAGCTTGGAAACAAGCTCCTACGAGCAGTACTTC. As protein: CASSLETSSYEQYF. Together with reference TRBV5-1 and TRBJ2-7, the CDR3 gives the full variable domain: KAGVTQTPRYLIKTRGQQVTLSCSPISGHRSVSWYQQTPGQGLQFLFEYFSETQRNKGNFPGRFSGRQFSNSRSEMNVSTLELGDSALYLCASSLETSSYEQYFGPGTRLTVT.

This clonotype was counted many times. The gene calls are TRBV10-3 and TRBJ2-7; 11 bases agree with TRBD2. Germline V gives CDR1 ENHRY, CDR2 SYGVKD. The CDR3 totals 15 residues. The J segment lost 5 bases and the V segment lost 5 bases, leaving 8 bases of the junction unmatched. DNA of the CDR3: TGTGCCATCAGTACCGGAACTAGCGGGAGAAACGAGCAGTACTTC. As protein: CAISTGTSGRNEQYF.

This clonotype has ten or more counts. The V and J genes are TRBV11-2 and TRBJ2-5; D is unresolved. This CDR3 spans 13 amino acids. Germline-derived CDR1 and CDR2 are SGHAT and FQNNGV. V was pared by 4 bases and J by 4 bases, with 10 bases between. The CDR3 reads CASSSVGVETQYF. The DNA for the CDR3 is TGTGCCAGCAGCTCAGTTGGGGTAGAGACCCAGTACTTC. Using reference TRBV11-2 and TRBJ2-5 for the parts outside the CDR3, the full variable domain is EAGVAQSPRYKIIEKRQSVAFWCNPISGHATLYWYQQILGQGPKLLIQFQNNGVVDDSQLPKDRFSAERLKGVDSTLKIQPAKLEDSAVYLCASSSVGVETQYFGPGTRLLVL.

Notes on this clonotype: An end of the junction does not agree with germline; a read error may underlie this. The V and J genes are TRBV24-1 and TRBJ2-7; TRBD2 matches at 13 bases. CDR1 and CDR2 (germline): KGHDR, SFDVKD. The CDR3 extends over 17 amino acids. The CDR3, as DNA: TGTGCCACCAGTGATGGGACTAGCGGGATAAAGTTGCACGAGCGGTACTTC. It yields the protein CATSDGTSGIKLHERYF.